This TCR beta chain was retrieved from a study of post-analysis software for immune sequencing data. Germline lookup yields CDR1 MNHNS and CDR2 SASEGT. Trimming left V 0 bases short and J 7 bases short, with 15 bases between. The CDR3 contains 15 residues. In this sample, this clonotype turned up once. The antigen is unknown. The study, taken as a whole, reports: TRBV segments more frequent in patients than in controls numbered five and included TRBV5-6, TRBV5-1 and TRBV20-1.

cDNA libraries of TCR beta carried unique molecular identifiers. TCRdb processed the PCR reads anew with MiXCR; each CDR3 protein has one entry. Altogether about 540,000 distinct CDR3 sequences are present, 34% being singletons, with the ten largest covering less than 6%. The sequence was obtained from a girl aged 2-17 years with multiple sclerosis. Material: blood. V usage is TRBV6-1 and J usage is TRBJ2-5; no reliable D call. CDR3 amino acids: CASSEAHGQLGTQYF. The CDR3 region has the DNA TGTGCCAGCAGTGAAGCGCACGGCCAATTGGGGACCCAGTACTTC.